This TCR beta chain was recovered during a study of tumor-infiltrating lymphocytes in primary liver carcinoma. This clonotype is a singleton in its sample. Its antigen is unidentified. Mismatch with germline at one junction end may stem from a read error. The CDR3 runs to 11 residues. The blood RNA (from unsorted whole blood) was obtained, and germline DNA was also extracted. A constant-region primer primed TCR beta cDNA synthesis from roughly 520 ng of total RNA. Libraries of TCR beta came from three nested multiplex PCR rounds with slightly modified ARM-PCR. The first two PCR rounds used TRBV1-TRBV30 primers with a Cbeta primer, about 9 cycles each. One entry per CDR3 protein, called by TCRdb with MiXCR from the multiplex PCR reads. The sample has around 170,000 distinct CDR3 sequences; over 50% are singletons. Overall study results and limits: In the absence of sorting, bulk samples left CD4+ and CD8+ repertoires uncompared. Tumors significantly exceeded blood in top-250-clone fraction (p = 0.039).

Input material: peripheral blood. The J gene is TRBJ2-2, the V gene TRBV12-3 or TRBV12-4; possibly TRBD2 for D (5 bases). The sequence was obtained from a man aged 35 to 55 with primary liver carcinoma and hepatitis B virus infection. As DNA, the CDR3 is TGCGCCAGCAGTTCCACCGGGGAGCTGTTATTT. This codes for CASSSTGELLF.